The 25 T cell receptor beta chains in this list originate from one sample, sequenced in a study of CD8 T cells in ankylosing spondylitis (TCRdb year 2017). The protocol used for the library was 5' RACE. Sequencing used an Illumina HiSeq 2500. In-frame beta chains were kept once TCRdb had trimmed the public reads at Q25 with fastp and called clones with MiXCR. All rows with the same CDR3 protein become a single entry with the most common DNA and genes. In all, the sample holds some 100,000 distinct CDR3 sequences, and 8% to 10% of those were seen once. The ten largest clones capture 8.5% to 10% of the sample. Sequencing was done on a sample of blood, either unsorted or a sorted T cell fraction (not recorded which). The origin of the receptors is a male donor with ankylosing spondylitis or in good health (not recorded which).

In its sample, this clonotype was seen many times. The V and J genes are TRBV5-8 and TRBJ2-4, with a tentative D call TRBD2 (6 bases). V lost 5 bases, J lost 4 bases, and 16 bases lay in between. The CDR3 totals 15 residues. Per germline, CDR1 SGHTS and CDR2 YDEGEE. The CDR3 DNA is TGTGCCAGCAGTTTAGCCCGGGGGAGGAAAAACATTCAGTACTTC. This codes for CASSLARGRKNIQYF.

This clonotype was found many times. This chain uses TRBV5-1 with TRBJ2-2; no reliable D call. CDR3 length: 11 amino acids. CDR1 and CDR2 (germline): SGHRS, YFSETQ. Trimming shortened V by 5 bases and J by 4 bases, and 3 bases separated the two germline ends. CDR3 sequence: CASSRTGELFF. The CDR3 DNA sequence: TGCGCCAGCAGTCGCACCGGGGAGCTGTTTTTT.

The table lists this clonotype with many counts. The V gene is TRBV2, the J gene TRBJ1-1; 8 bases fit TRBD1. CDR1 and CDR2 from the germline V gene are SNHLY and FYNNEI. This CDR3 contains 13 residues. Trimming took 3 bases from V and 3 from J; bases not matched to a gene: 0. CDR3 sequence (DNA): TGTGCCAGCAGTGAGGACAGGGACACTGAAGCTTTCTTT. The encoded protein is CASSEDRDTEAFF. The full variable domain, in which reference TRBV2 and TRBJ1-1 provide the parts outside the CDR3, is EPEVTQTPSHQVTQMGQEVILRCVPISNHLYFYWYRQILGQKVEFLVSFYNNEISEKSEIFDDQFSVERPDGSNFTLKIRSTKLEDSAMYFCASSEDRDTEAFFGQGTRLTVV.

This clonotype has a count of ten or more. This rearrangement joins TRBV30 to TRBJ1-2; D remains ambiguous. V gave up 1 base and J gave up 8 bases, with 14 bases separating them. Per the germline V gene, CDR1 is GTSNPN and CDR2 is SVGIG (reference sequence). The CDR3 has 13 amino acids. CDR3 nucleotide sequence: TGTGCCTGGAGTGGGTCAGGAATAATCGGCTACACCTTC. Translated, it gives CAWSGSGIIGYTF.

In its sample, this clonotype was seen many times. The J gene is TRBJ2-3, the V gene TRBV7-2, with TRBD2 as a possible D gene (5 bases). The germline gives CDR1 SGHTA, CDR2 FQGNSA. V was trimmed by 2 bases and J by 0 bases, leaving 9 bases between them. CDR3 length: 15 amino acids. In DNA, the CDR3 is TGTGCCAGCAGCTTAAACGGGGTTAGCACAGATACGCAGTATTTT. The encoded protein is CASSLNGVSTDTQYF.

Ten or more counts support this clonotype. The chain has TRBV6-5 and TRBJ2-2; D not resolved. There are 12 residues in the CDR3. Germline V lookup: CDR1 MNHEY, CDR2 SVGAGI. Trimming shortened V by 5 bases and J by 4 bases, and 5 bases separated the two germline ends. The CDR3 here is CASSRVTGELFF. Here the CDR3 DNA reads TGTGCCAGCAGTAGGGTCACCGGGGAGCTGTTTTTT.

This clonotype was observed at least ten times. This sequence joins TRBV7-8 and TRBJ2-7; 7 bases line up with TRBD2. The germline CDR1 and CDR2 sequences are SGHVS and FQNEAQ. Losses at the gene ends were 5 bases for V and 4 bases for J; bases not matched to a gene: 14. This CDR3 spans 16 amino acids. CDR3 loop: CASSPRGGLAIYEQYF. CDR3 in DNA: TGTGCCAGCAGCCCCCGGGGAGGGTTGGCCATTTACGAGCAGTACTTC.

Ten or more counts support this clonotype. The chain employs TRBV27 and TRBJ1-2; 8 positions agree with TRBD1. J was trimmed by 8 bases and V by 5 bases; bases with no gene match: 10. The CDR3 runs 14 residues. Germline lookup yields CDR1 MNHEY and CDR2 SMNVEV (reference sequence). CDR3 DNA: TGTGCCAGCAGTACCACAGGGGGGTATTGGGGCTACACCTTC. Translated: CASSTTGGYWGYTF.

This clonotype was seen many times. The V gene is TRBV27, the J gene TRBJ2-3; D call uncertain. The CDR3 spans 15 residues. V lost 2 bases, J lost 0 bases, and 9 bases lay in between. Germline lookup yields CDR1 MNHEY and CDR2 SMNVEV (reference sequence). CDR3 nucleotide sequence: TGTGCCAGCAGTTTACAAGACCCTAGCACAGATACGCAGTATTTT. Amino acids: CASSLQDPSTDTQYF.

V usage is TRBV11-2 and J usage is TRBJ2-5; 8 nucleotides line up with TRBD1. Germline V gene sequence: CDR1 SGHAT, CDR2 FQNNGV. This CDR3 is built from 15 residues. The J segment lost 4 bases and the V segment lost 1 base, leaving 5 bases of the junction unmatched. The CDR3 loop reads CASSLARGLLETQYF. CDR3 coding DNA: TGTGCCAGCAGCTTAGCCAGGGGGCTCTTAGAGACCCAGTACTTC. The full variable domain, with the rest looked up from reference TRBV11-2 and TRBJ2-5, is EAGVAQSPRYKIIEKRQSVAFWCNPISGHATLYWYQQILGQGPKLLIQFQNNGVVDDSQLPKDRFSAERLKGVDSTLKIQPAKLEDSAVYLCASSLARGLLETQYFGPGTRLLVL.

Note on this clonotype: A much larger clone differs by one base, so this may be a read error. The chain is built from TRBV10-3 and TRBJ2-7; D uncertain. Germline V lookup: CDR1 ENHRY, CDR2 SYGVKD. This CDR3 is built from 12 residues. V was clipped by 2 bases and J by 2 bases, with 4 bases between them. The CDR3, as DNA: TGTGCCATCAGTGAGGGGACCTACGAGCAGTACTTC. Protein: CAISEGTYEQYF.

This clonotype appeared many times. This sequence may be a read error, since a much larger clone differs from it by one base. The rearrangement uses TRBV29-1 and TRBJ1-2; TRBD1 might be the D (6 bases). From germline, CDR1 is SQVTM and CDR2 ANQGSEA. V lost 1 base, J lost 0 bases, and 15 bases lay in between. This CDR3 comprises 16 residues. In DNA form, the CDR3 reads TGCAGCGTTGAAGGCCCCGGGACACTTCCTAACTATGGCTACACCTTC. Its protein is CSVEGPGTLPNYGYTF. The complete variable domain, with remaining parts taken from reference TRBV29-1 and TRBJ1-2, reads SAVISQKPSRDICQRGTSLTIQCQVDSQVTMMFWYRQQPGQSLTLIATANQGSEATYESGFVIDKFPISRPNLTFSTLTVSNMSPEDSSIYLCSVEGPGTLPNYGYTFGSGTRLTVV.

Ten or more counts support this clonotype. The chain carries TRBV5-1 and TRBJ2-7; D is uncertain. CDR3 length: 12 amino acids. In germline, CDR1 is SGHRS, CDR2 YFSETQ. V was cut by 2 bases and J by 5 bases, with 8 bases left in between. This chain's CDR3 is CASSFQGNEQYF. Written as DNA, the CDR3 is TGCGCCAGCAGCTTCCAAGGAAACGAGCAGTACTTC.

This clonotype was recorded at least ten times. The rearrangement joins TRBV6-2 or TRBV6-3 to TRBJ1-1, with TRBD1 matching 8 bases. The ends lost 2 bases at V and 6 bases at J; junction bases unmatched: 14. Per the germline V gene, CDR1 is MNHEY and CDR2 is SVGEGT. The CDR3 covers 17 residues. CDR3 nucleotides: TGTGCCAGCAGTTACGTCGCTCCCCGGACAGGGCGGTCTGAAGCTTTCTTT. Translating gives CASSYVAPRTGRSEAFF.

Ten or more counts support this clonotype. The chain carries TRBV12-3 or TRBV12-4 and TRBJ2-1; perhaps TRBD2 as D (6 bases). Trimming pared 7 bases from V and 0 bases from J, leaving 10 bases between. This CDR3 comprises 14 residues. The CDR3 region is CASKDSGSYNEQFF. DNA of the CDR3: TGTGCCAGCAAAGATAGCGGCTCCTACAATGAGCAGTTCTTC.

This clonotype was observed at least ten times. V gene TRBV3-1 combines with J gene TRBJ2-1, with 8 bases that match TRBD2. Trimming at V came to 0 bases and at J to 0 bases, leaving 4 bases not matched to a gene. This CDR3 region has 17 residues. The germline gives CDR1 LGHDT, CDR2 YNNKEL (reference sequence). CDR3 nucleotide sequence: TGTGCCAGCAGCCAAGATCAGCGGGGGAGCTCCTACAATGAGCAGTTCTTC. Translation: CASSQDQRGSSYNEQFF.

This clonotype has ten or more counts. The rearrangement uses TRBV9 and TRBJ1-1, with a weak D call TRBD1 (6 bases). V was clipped by 4 bases and J by 1 base, with 14 bases between them. The V gene's germline CDR1 is SGDLS and CDR2 YYNGEE. The CDR3 consists of 15 residues. The CDR3 region has the DNA TGTGCCAGCAGCTTGGGGGCGTCGCAGAACACTGAAGCTTTCTTT. It codes for CASSLGASQNTEAFF.

This clonotype was counted ten times or more. The V call is TRBV20-1, the J call TRBJ2-3, with 10 bases matching TRBD2. The length of the CDR3 is 15 residues. The V gene's germline CDR1 is DFQATT and CDR2 SNEGSKA (reference sequence). J gave up 1 base and V 3 bases, and 4 bases lay outside the gene matches. CDR3 sequence reads: CSASRLAGGTDTQYF. The CDR3 DNA reads TGCAGTGCTAGTAGGCTAGCGGGAGGCACAGATACGCAGTATTTT.

This clonotype was counted a few times. V is TRBV12-3 or TRBV12-4 and J is TRBJ1-6; no definite D call. CDR3 length: 12 residues. Trimming took 3 bases from V and 13 from J, leaving 10 bases between them. The CDR3 DNA reads TGTGCCAGCAGTTTTTCCGTCGGTCCCCTCCACTTT. This sequence encodes CASSFSVGPLHF.

This clonotype was observed a few times. The chain couples TRBV13 to TRBJ1-2, with D unclear. V was trimmed by 2 bases and J by 5 bases, leaving 6 bases between them. CDR1 and CDR2 (germline): PRHDT, FYEKMQ (reference sequence). The CDR3 covers 12 residues. The CDR3 bases are TGTGCCAGCAGCTTATCTGCTTATGGCTACACCTTC. The encoded protein is CASSLSAYGYTF.

This clonotype was seen at least ten times. The chain is built from TRBV5-1 and TRBJ2-3; D ambiguous. CDR1 and CDR2 from the germline V gene are SGHRS and YFSETQ. This CDR3 spans 14 amino acids. Trimming removed 7 bases from V and 2 bases from J, with 14 bases in between. CDR3 region: CASAAMGSTDTQYF. As DNA, the CDR3 is TGCGCCAGCGCCGCTATGGGTTCCACAGATACGCAGTATTTT.

This clonotype was recorded many times. The V call is TRBV4-2, the J call TRBJ2-3; TRBD2 is a possible D gene (5 bases). The CDR3 contains 13 residues. V was clipped by 4 bases and J by 2 bases, with 7 bases between them. CDR1 and CDR2 (germline): LGHNA, YNFKEQ. This CDR3 is CASSPGLTDTQYF. In DNA form, the CDR3 reads TGTGCCAGCAGCCCCGGACTCACAGATACGCAGTATTTT.

A word on this clonotype: One base away lies a much larger clone, so this may be a sequencing read error. The chain has TRBV19 and TRBJ2-5; D is possibly TRBD2 (5 bases). Germline CDR1 and CDR2: LNHDA and SQIVND (reference sequence). Trimming took off 4 bases at V and 3 bases at J, with 12 bases between the two ends. The CDR3 length is 14 residues. The CDR3 sequence: CASSSTEGEETQYF. The CDR3 DNA is TGTGCCAGTAGTAGCACAGAGGGCGAAGAGACCCAGTACTTC. Supplemented by reference TRBV19 and TRBJ2-5, the full variable domain reads DGGITQSPKYLFRKEGQNVTLSCEQNLNHDAMYWYRQDPGQGLRLIYYSQIVNDFQKGDIAEGYSVSREKKESFPLTVTSAQKNPTAFYLCASSSTEGEETQYFGPGTRLLVL.

This clonotype occurred many times. J is TRBJ1-3 and V is TRBV7-8; no reliable D call. The length of the CDR3 is 13 residues. Trimming shortened V by 2 bases and J by 4 bases, and 6 bases separated the two germline ends. Germline values: CDR1 SGHVS, CDR2 FQNEAQ. The CDR3 sequence is CASSLLGGNTIYF. CDR3 sequence (DNA): TGTGCCAGCAGCTTACTCGGCGGAAACACCATATATTTT.

The chain has TRBV12-3 or TRBV12-4 and TRBJ1-5; D is uncertain. Deletions cut 6 bases from V and 6 bases from J, with 12 bases between. This CDR3 comprises 13 residues. For the CDR3, the DNA is TGTGCCAGCAGCCTCACCCCACTTCAGCCCCAGCATTTT. Translation: CASSLTPLQPQHF.